This T cell receptor beta chain was documented in a study of blood T cell repertoires in COVID-19. On the study more broadly: Spain, Italy and the United States supplied samples that represented acute and convalescent COVID-19. T cells, B-cell-depleted T cells, or PBMCs provided the cDNA or gDNA that served as material.

Germline-derived CDR1 and CDR2 are SGHRS and YFSETQ. The CDR3 is 18 residues long. Trimming pared 5 bases from V and 0 bases from J, leaving 18 bases between. Study processing details: Amplification of reference gene primers was used by the study to estimate nucleated cell counts. The data were produced by immunoSEQ multiplex PCR, yet TCRdb's version contains in-frame clones alone and is incomplete. From that table come the V and J calls and clone size; the DNA was used to work out D and trimming. This sample yields 220,000 or so clones, of which roughly four fifths are seen a single time; roughly 2.4% belongs to the top ten.

The origin of this receptor is a woman aged 55-70 years with acute or convalescent COVID-19. Sequencing was carried out using peripheral blood. The rearrangement joins TRBV5-1 to TRBJ2-6; weak D call: TRBD2 (7 bases). The CDR3 here is CASSLSGGRSSGANVLTF. DNA for the CDR3: TGCGCCAGCAGTCTATCGGGGGGCCGATCCTCTGGGGCCAACGTCCTGACTTTC.